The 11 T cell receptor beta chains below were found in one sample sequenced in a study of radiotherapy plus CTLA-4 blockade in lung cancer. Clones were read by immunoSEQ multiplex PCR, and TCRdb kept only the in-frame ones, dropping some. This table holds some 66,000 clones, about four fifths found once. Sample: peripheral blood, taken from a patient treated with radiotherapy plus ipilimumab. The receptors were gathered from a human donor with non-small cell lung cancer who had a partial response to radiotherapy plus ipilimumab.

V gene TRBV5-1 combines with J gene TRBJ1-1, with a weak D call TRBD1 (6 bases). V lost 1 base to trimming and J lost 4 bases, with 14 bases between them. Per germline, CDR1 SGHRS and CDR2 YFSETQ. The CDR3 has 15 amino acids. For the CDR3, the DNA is TGCGCCAGCAGCTTGACTGGCATACAGGGCACTGAAGCTTTCTTT. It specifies CASSLTGIQGTEAFF.

CDR3 sequence (DNA): TGTGCCAGCACGGATGCAGGACAGGGATTCACTGAAGCTTTCTTT. Protein sequence: CASTDAGQGFTEAFF. This rearrangement joins TRBV6-1 to TRBJ1-1; 8 positions agree with TRBD1. Looked up from germline, CDR1 is MNHNS and CDR2 is SASEGT. The J segment lost 4 bases and the V segment lost 7 bases, leaving 11 bases of the junction unmatched. The CDR3 is 15 residues long.

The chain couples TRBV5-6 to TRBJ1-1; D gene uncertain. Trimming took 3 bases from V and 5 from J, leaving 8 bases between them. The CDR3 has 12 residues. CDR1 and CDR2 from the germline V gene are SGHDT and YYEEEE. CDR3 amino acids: CASSSGRTEAFF. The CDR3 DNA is TGTGCCAGCAGCTCTGGGAGAACTGAAGCTTTCTTT.

CDR3 DNA sequence: TGTGCCAGCAGTTTGGGGCCGGGACTGGGGGCCTACGAGCAGTACTTC. This encodes CASSLGPGLGAYEQYF. The V and J genes are TRBV28 and TRBJ2-7, with TRBD2 as a possible D gene (6 bases). This CDR3 spans 16 amino acids. Germline V gene data show CDR1 as MDHEN and CDR2 as SYDVKM. The V end was cut by 3 bases, the J end by 2 bases, with 17 bases between. The whole variable domain, remainder taken from reference TRBV28 and TRBJ2-7, is DVKVTQSSRYLVKRTGEKVFLECVQDMDHENMFWYRQDPGLGLRLIYFSYDVKMKEKGDIPEGYSVSREKKERFSLILESASTNQTSMYLCASSLGPGLGAYEQYFGPGTRLTVT.

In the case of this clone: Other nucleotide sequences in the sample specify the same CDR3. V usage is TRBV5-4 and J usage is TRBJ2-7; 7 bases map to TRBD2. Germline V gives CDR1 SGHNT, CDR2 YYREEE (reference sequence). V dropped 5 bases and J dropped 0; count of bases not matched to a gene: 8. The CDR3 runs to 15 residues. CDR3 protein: CASSPGEGLSYEQYF. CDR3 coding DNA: TGTGCCAGCAGTCCCGGGGAGGGCCTCTCCTACGAGCAGTACTTC.

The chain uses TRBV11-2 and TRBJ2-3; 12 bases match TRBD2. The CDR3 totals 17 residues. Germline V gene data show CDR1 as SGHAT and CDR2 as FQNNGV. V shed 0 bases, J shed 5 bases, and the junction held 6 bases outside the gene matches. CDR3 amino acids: CASSLDWASGRVDTQYF. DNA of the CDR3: TGTGCCAGCAGCTTAGATTGGGCTAGCGGGAGGGTAGATACGCAGTATTTT.

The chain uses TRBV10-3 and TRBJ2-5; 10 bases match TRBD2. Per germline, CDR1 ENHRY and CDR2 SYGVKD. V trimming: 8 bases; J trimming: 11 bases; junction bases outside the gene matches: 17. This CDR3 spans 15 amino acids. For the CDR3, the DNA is TGTGCCATCCAGGAAGCACTAGCGGGATCTCGGGAGCAGTACTTC. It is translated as CAIQEALAGSREQYF.

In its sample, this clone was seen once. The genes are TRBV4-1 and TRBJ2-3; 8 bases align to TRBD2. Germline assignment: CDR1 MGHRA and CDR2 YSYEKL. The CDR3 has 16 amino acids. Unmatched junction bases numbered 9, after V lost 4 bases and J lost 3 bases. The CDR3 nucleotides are TGCGCCAGCAGCCCCCTTGAGACGGGAGGGACAGATACGCAGTATTTT. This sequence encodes CASSPLETGGTDTQYF.

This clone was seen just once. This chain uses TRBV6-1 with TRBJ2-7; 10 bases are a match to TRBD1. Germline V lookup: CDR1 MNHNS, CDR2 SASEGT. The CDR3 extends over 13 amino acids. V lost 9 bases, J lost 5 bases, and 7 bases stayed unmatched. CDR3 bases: TGTGCCAGTCGGGACAGGGGCGTCGACGAGCAGTACTTC. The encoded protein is CASRDRGVDEQYF.

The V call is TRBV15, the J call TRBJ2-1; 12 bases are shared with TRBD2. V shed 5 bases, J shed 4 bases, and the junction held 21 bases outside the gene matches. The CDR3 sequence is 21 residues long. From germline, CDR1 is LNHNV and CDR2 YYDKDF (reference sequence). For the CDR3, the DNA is TGTGCCACCAGCCCCACCACCACCGATGGACTAGCGGGATCTTTTTACAATGAGCAGTTCTTC. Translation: CATSPTTTDGLAGSFYNEQFF.

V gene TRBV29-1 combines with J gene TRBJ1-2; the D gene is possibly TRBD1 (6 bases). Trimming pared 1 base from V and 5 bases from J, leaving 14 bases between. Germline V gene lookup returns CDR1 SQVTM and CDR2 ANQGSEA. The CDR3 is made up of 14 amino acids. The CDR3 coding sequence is TGCAGCGTTGAAGTGTTCAGGGGAAGGTATGGCTACACCTTC. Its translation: CSVEVFRGRYGYTF. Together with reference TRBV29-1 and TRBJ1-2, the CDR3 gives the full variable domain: SAVISQKPSRDICQRGTSLTIQCQVDSQVTMMFWYRQQPGQSLTLIATANQGSEATYESGFVIDKFPISRPNLTFSTLTVSNMSPEDSSIYLCSVEVFRGRYGYTFGSGTRLTVV.